The 15 T cell receptor beta chains listed next were all sequenced from one sample in a study of TIL therapy for anti-PD-1-resistant metastatic lung cancer. Sequencing used immunoSEQ v3. TCRdb's copy holds only in-frame clones and misses some; the assay was immunoSEQ multiplex PCR. The sample carries fewer than 60,000 clones, about 86% recorded once. Described time point: pre-treatment sample, taken before nivolumab and TIL therapy. This specimen consisted of blood, obtained at baseline. The receptor set was obtained from a person aged 30 to 80 with non-small cell lung cancer.

This rearrangement joins TRBV29-1 to TRBJ2-3; 11 bases agree with TRBD2. This CDR3 region has 15 residues. Germline CDR1 reads SQVTM; CDR2 reads ANQGSEA. Losses at the gene ends were 6 bases for V and 7 bases for J; bases not matched to a gene: 12. CDR3 nucleotides: TGCAGCGTCGGACCGGGACTAGCGGTATCGCATACGCAGTATTTT. Its translation: CSVGPGLAVSHTQYF.

The count of this clone is one. The chain is built from TRBV3-1 (or the pseudogene TRBV3-2) and TRBJ2-7; TRBD2 aligns across 7 bases. The junction had 10 bases not matched to a gene; V was cut back by 4 bases and J by 4 bases. CDR3 length: 15 residues. The V gene's germline CDR1 is LGHDT and CDR2 YNNKEL (reference sequence). CDR3 sequence: CASSPTSVPSYEQYF. In nucleotides, the CDR3 is TGTGCCAGCAGCCCAACTAGCGTCCCCAGTTACGAGCAGTACTTC.

The chain joins TRBV10-1 to TRBJ2-7; TRBD1 matches at 11 bases. CDR3 length: 16 residues. The V and J ends lost 6 bases and 4 bases, in that order; junction bases with no gene match: 11. The V gene's germline CDR1 is WNHNN and CDR2 SYGVQD (reference sequence). Here the CDR3 DNA reads TGCGCCAGCAGCACGCTATGGACAGGGGGCAGGTACGAGCAGTACTTC. Its protein product is CASSTLWTGGRYEQYF.

This chain joins TRBV19 and TRBJ1-5; 8 bases are shared with TRBD1. The germline gives CDR1 LNHDA, CDR2 SQIVND (reference sequence). The length of the CDR3 is 15 residues. V was clipped by 4 bases and J by 6 bases; unmatched bases: 8. The chain's CDR3 is CASSTRDRWGQPQHF. DNA of the CDR3: TGTGCCAGTAGTACCCGGGACAGGTGGGGTCAGCCCCAGCATTTT.

V and J are TRBV28 and TRBJ1-1; D not resolved. The V end was cut by 4 bases, the J end by 0 bases, with 9 bases between. The CDR3 has 14 residues. From germline, CDR1 is MDHEN and CDR2 SYDVKM. The CDR3 region has the DNA TGTGCCAGCAGTTGGGAGACTATGAACACTGAAGCTTTCTTT. This sequence encodes CASSWETMNTEAFF.

The chain recombines TRBV27 with TRBJ2-7; D possibly corresponds to TRBD2 (5 bases). The CDR3 covers 13 residues. Per germline, CDR1 MNHEY and CDR2 SMNVEV (reference sequence). The V gene lost 6 bases and the J gene lost 3 bases, with 12 bases spanning the gap. The CDR3 protein is CASRRGSGYEQYF. For the CDR3, the DNA is TGTGCCAGCAGGAGAGGGAGCGGCTACGAGCAGTACTTC.

The V and J genes are TRBV10-1 and TRBJ2-3, with D unresolved. CDR1 and CDR2 from the germline V gene are WNHNN and SYGVQD (reference sequence). Deletions cut 2 bases from V and 8 bases from J, with 14 bases between. The CDR3 consists of 14 residues. CDR3 nucleotide sequence: TGCGCCAGCAGTGAGGAAAGACTCTCCTCTACGCAGTATTTT. Amino acids: CASSEERLSSTQYF.

The gene calls are TRBV3-1 (or the pseudogene TRBV3-2) and TRBJ1-4; perhaps TRBD1 as D (6 bases). Trimming shortened V by 6 bases and J by 13 bases, and 27 bases separated the two germline ends. In germline, CDR1 is LGHDT, CDR2 YNNKEL (reference sequence). The CDR3 runs to 16 residues. CDR3 nucleotides: TGTGCCAGCAGTTTGAGGGAGGGGGGGCCCCTGAAGGTACTGTTTTTT. Amino acids: CASSLREGGPLKVLFF.

The chain is built from TRBV28 and TRBJ1-2, with TRBD1 matching over 9 bases. The ends lost 6 bases at V and 3 bases at J; junction bases unmatched: 5. The germline CDR1 and CDR2 sequences are MDHEN and SYDVKM. This CDR3 comprises 14 residues. The CDR3 protein is CASSRTGAYYGYTF. The CDR3 nucleotides are TGTGCCAGCAGCCGGACAGGGGCTTACTATGGCTACACCTTC.

This chain uses TRBV6-5 with TRBJ1-2; 9 bases fit TRBD1. The CDR3 consists of 14 residues. The V segment lost 2 bases and the J segment 4 bases; nucleotides outside the gene matches: 2. Germline V lookup: CDR1 MNHEY, CDR2 SVGAGI. In nucleotides, the CDR3 is TGTGCCAGCAGTTACCGGACAGGGGTCTATGGCTACACCTTC. Residues: CASSYRTGVYGYTF.

The CDR3 DNA reads TGTGCCAGCATCGGGGGCTGGGGGACCCAGTACTTC. As protein: CASIGGWGTQYF. The V and J genes are TRBV6-5 and TRBJ2-5, with D tentatively TRBD1 or TRBD2 (6 bases each). Germline lookup yields CDR1 MNHEY and CDR2 SVGAGI. The CDR3 totals 12 residues. Deletions cut 7 bases from V and 7 bases from J, with 13 bases between.

This chain links TRBV4-1 with TRBJ1-2; 7 bases map to TRBD1. Germline CDR1 reads MGHRA; CDR2 reads YSYEKL. The J segment lost 4 bases and the V segment lost 0 bases, leaving 11 bases of the junction unmatched. CDR3 length: 17 amino acids. CDR3 DNA: TGCGCCAGCAGCCAAGAACCCGTTTCAGGGGGGTCCTATGGCTACACCTTC. Encoded protein: CASSQEPVSGGSYGYTF.

In its sample, this clone was seen a few times. The chain's CDR3 is CASSPGELSVGELFF. CDR3 sequence (DNA): TGTGCCAGCAGCCCGGGGGAGCTATCGGTCGGGGAGCTGTTTTTT. This chain connects TRBV5-8 to TRBJ2-2; TRBD2 is a possible D gene (6 bases). The V gene's germline CDR1 is SGHTS and CDR2 YDEGEE. The CDR3 loop spans 15 amino acids. Deletions cut 4 bases from V and 7 bases from J, with 17 bases between.

The CDR3 nucleotides read TGTGCCAGCGGAGTAGGGCGTCTAGCGGGAGGGTCGAGCACAGATACGCAGTATTTT. Residues: CASGVGRLAGGSSTDTQYF. This chain joins TRBV11-2 and TRBJ2-3; 12 bases align to TRBD2. Germline CDR1 reads SGHAT; CDR2 reads FQNNGV. Trimming at V came to 8 bases and at J to 0 bases, leaving 15 bases not matched to a gene. The CDR3 contains 19 residues.

The gene calls are TRBV27 and TRBJ2-7; possible D gene TRBD2, 6 bases. The germline V gene has CDR1 MNHEY and CDR2 SMNVEV (reference sequence). The V and J ends lost 3 bases and 4 bases respectively, with 10 bases between them. This CDR3 is 13 amino acids long. The CDR3 DNA is TGTGCCAGCAGTTTCGGACGGGGGTACGAGCAGTACTTC. It codes for CASSFGRGYEQYF.